The following is a T cell receptor (beta chain) sequence with its context. Sequencing was performed with immunoSEQ multiplex PCR; in TCRdb, only in-frame clones are kept and a portion is missing. The sample has around 250,000 clones, 80% to 90% seen once. The sample comes from a study of blood T cell repertoires in COVID-19. Per the germline V gene, CDR1 is LGHDT and CDR2 is YNNKEL (reference sequence). V dropped 2 bases and J dropped 8 bases, with 10 bases sitting between them. The CDR3 is made up of 13 amino acids. This rearrangement joins TRBV3-1 (or the pseudogene TRBV3-2) to TRBJ1-3; the D gene is possibly TRBD1 (5 bases). This sequence was found in a woman in her fifties or sixties who had recovered from COVID-19. The sequenced sample was PBMCs or T cells enriched from blood (not recorded which). The CDR3 is CASSQPQGYTIYF. The DNA for the CDR3 is TGTGCCAGCAGCCAACCTCAGGGCTACACCATATATTTT.